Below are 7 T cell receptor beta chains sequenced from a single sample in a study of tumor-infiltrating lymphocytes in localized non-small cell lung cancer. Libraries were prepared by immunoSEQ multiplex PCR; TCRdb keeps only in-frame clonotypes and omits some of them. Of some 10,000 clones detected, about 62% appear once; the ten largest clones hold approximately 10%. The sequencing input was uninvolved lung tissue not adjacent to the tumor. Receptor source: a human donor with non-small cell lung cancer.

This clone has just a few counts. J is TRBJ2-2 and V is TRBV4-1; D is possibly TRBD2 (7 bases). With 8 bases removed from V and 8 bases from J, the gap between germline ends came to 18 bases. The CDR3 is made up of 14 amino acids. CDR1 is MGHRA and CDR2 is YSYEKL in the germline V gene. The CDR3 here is CASRWVGGEGELFF. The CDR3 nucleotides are TGCGCCAGCCGCTGGGTAGGGGGGGAAGGGGAGCTGTTTTTT.

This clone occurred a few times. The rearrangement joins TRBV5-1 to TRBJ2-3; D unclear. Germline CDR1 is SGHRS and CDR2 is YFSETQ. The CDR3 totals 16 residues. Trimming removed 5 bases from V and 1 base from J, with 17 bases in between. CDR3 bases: TGCGCCAGCAGGTCAACAACTAAAACACGCACAGATACGCAGTATTTT. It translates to CASRSTTKTRTDTQYF.

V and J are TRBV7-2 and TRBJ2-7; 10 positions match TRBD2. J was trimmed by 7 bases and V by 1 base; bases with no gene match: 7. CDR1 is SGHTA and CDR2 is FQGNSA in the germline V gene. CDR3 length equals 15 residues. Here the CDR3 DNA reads TGTGCCAGCAGCTTAGAGAGCGGGGGGGCCGGTGAGCAGTACTTC. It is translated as CASSLESGGAGEQYF.

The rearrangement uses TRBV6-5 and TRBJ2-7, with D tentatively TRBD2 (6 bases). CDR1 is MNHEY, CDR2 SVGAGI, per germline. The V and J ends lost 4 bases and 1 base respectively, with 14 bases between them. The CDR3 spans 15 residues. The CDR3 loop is CASSSGTGGSYEQYF. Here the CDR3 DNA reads TGTGCCAGCAGTTCCGGGACCGGGGGATCCTACGAGCAGTACTTC.

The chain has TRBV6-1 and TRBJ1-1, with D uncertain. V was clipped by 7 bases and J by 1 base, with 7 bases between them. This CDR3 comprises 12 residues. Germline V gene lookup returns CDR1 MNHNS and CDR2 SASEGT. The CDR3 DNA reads TGTGCCAGCATCGAGGGGAACACTGAAGCTTTCTTT. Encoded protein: CASIEGNTEAFF.

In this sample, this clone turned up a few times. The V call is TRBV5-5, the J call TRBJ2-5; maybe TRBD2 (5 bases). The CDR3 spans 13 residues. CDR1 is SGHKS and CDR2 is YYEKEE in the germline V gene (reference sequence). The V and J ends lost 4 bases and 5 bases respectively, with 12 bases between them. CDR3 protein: CASSPRRGETQYF. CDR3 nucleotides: TGTGCCAGCAGCCCTAGGAGAGGGGAGACCCAGTACTTC.

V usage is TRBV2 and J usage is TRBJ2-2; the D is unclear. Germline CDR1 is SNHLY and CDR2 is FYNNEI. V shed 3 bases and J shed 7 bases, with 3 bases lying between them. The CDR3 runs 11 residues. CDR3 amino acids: CASSEDGELFF. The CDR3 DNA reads TGTGCCAGCAGTGAGGACGGGGAGCTGTTTTTT.